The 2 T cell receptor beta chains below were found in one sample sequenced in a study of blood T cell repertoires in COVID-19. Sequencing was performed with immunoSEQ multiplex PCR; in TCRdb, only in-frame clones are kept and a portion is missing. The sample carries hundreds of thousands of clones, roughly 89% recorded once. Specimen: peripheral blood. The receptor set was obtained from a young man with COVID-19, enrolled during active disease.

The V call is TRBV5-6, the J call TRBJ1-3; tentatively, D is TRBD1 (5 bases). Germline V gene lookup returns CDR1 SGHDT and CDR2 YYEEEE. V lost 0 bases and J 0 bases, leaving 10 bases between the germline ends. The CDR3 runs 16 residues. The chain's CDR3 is CASSLATGTSGNTIYF. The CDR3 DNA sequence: TGTGCCAGCAGCTTGGCTACAGGCACCTCTGGAAACACCATATATTTT.

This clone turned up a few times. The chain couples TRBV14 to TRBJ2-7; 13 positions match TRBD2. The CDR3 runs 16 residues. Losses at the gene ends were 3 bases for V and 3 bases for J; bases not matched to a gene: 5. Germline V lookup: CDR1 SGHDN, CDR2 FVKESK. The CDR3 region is CASSHGTSGNNYEQYF. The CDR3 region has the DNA TGTGCCAGCAGCCATGGGACTAGCGGGAACAACTACGAGCAGTACTTC.